This T cell receptor beta chain was sequenced during a study of shared clonotypes between healthy human individuals. Study-wide results and caveats: Larger richness was generally estimated for naive than memory subsets. Generation probabilities were higher for clonotypes shared across all four sorted-subset donors than for unshared ones.

Note on this clone: Its antigen is undetermined.

The naive CD8 fraction comprised CD45RO-negative cells positively selected for CCR7 and excluded terminally differentiated effector memory CD45RA+ cells. The V segment lost 4 bases and the J segment 8 bases; nucleotides outside the gene matches: 7. Germline values: CDR1 SNHLY, CDR2 FYNNEI. CDR3 size: 14 residues. Profiling relied on immunoSEQ multiplex PCR, and the TCRdb table lists in-frame clones only, not all of them. Here the sample spans over 2,000,000 clones, about 93% being singletons. The sequence was collected from a young man in good health. Some clones in this sample may be carry-over from other donors' samples. Sequencing was done on a sample of naive CD8+ T cells from PBMCs. The chain has TRBV2 and TRBJ2-1, with TRBD2 matching over 8 bases. The CDR3 sequence is CASSVGLALHEQFF. The DNA for the CDR3 is TGTGCCAGCAGTGTTGGACTAGCATTACATGAGCAGTTCTTC.